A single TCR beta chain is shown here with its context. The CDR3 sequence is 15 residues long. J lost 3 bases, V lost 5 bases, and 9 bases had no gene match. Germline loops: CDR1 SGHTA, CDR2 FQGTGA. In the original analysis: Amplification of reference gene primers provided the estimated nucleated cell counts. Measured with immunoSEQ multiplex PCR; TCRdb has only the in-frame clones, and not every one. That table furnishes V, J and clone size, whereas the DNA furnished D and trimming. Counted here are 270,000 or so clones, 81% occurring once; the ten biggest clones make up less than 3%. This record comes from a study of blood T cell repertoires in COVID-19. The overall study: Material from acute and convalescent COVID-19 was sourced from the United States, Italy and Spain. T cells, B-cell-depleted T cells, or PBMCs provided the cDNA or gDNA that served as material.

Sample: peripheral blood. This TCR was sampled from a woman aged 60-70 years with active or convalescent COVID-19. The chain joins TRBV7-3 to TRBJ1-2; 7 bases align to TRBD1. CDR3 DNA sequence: TGTGCCAGCAGCCCCCAGGGACAGAACTACTATGGCTACACCTTC. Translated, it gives CASSPQGQNYYGYTF.